This TCR beta chain was sequenced in a study of CD4+ T cells in melanoma. CDR1 and CDR2 (germline): SGHAT, FQDESV (reference sequence). This CDR3 comprises 12 residues. Trimming took off 3 bases at V and 9 bases at J, with 8 bases between the two ends. Repertoires were generated with immunoSEQ multiplex PCR, while TCRdb's copy carries only in-frame clones and drops some. The sample contains 15,000 or so clones, 60% to 80% of which appear only once. J is TRBJ2-2 and V is TRBV11-1, with D uncertain. The receptor was derived from a human donor with melanoma. The sample was cells from a culture (not recorded whether cultured in vitro). CDR3 protein: CASSLVLRELFF. CDR3 coding DNA: TGTGCCAGCAGCTTGGTTTTAAGGGAGCTGTTTTTT.